This T cell receptor (beta chain) was sequenced during a study of Graves' ophthalmopathy and Graves' hyperthyroidism (dated by TCRdb to 2017 to 2018). In terms of the full investigation: Peripheral blood samples were taken at the time of initial diagnosis, before any treatment was given. The study used TCR beta repertoire signatures to distinguish Graves' ophthalmopathy from Graves' hyperthyroidism and to predict progression to ophthalmopathy. In total, approximately 140 blood samples were TCR-sequenced: approximately 42 ophthalmopathy, under 80 hyperthyroidism and approximately 17 hyperthyroidism-to-ophthalmopathy patients. To explore V-J signatures that separate ophthalmopathy from hyperthyroidism, a discovery set of 95 to 100 patients was enrolled, consisting of more than 40 with ophthalmopathy and roughly 57 with stable hyperthyroidism. For independent validation, a separate cohort was made up of 18 to 20 hyperthyroidism patients plus 17 patients who later progressed from hyperthyroidism to ophthalmopathy. In about six hyperthyroidism patients, the T-cell repertoires found in thyroid tissue were compared with those found in blood. Following sampling, methimazole starting at 30 mg daily was administered to hyperthyroidism patients, and high-dose intravenous methylprednisolone was administered to ophthalmopathy patients.

TCR beta CDR3 regions were amplified from RNA transcripts for repertoire sequencing. A first-round RT-PCR used HTBI primers with the Qiagen OneStep RT-PCR kit, followed by a second-round multiplex PCR, size selection and purification. Libraries were sequenced paired-end with 100 bp reads on an Illumina HiSeq2000. The paper's data handling went like this. SOAPnuke was used to process the reads, throwing out any read that had adapters, had uncalled bases, had a mean Phred below 15, or lacked an exact constant-primer or identifier match. High-quality paired reads were merged with COPE v1.2.5. Clonotypes were defined as unique nucleotide sequences and were aligned to IMGT TRB V, D and J references using MiTCR v1.1. The analysis was limited to V-J combinations with a frequency above 0.0001, which together covered just over 98% of the repertoires. For each V-J combination, a TCR clonal expansion and chaos score was defined as F50 clonal expansion divided by the chaos observed in the TCRdist matrix. Welch's t-statistics and random forest were used to reduce the features to some 13 V-J combinations, which were then used as input to a naive Bayes classifier. The similarity between thyroid and blood repertoires was quantified using the Morisita-Horn index. TCRdb reprocessed the public reads (quality trimming at Q25 with fastp, clone calling with MiXCR) and kept in-frame beta chains. Every entry covers one CDR3 protein and lists the most common genes and DNA from its rows. The V and J calls reflect TCRdb's pipeline rather than the authors' work. Across this sample there are some 360,000 distinct CDR3 sequences, with roughly 15% seen only once. The leading ten clones occupy about 2.4% of the sample.

A remark on this clonotype: It lacks a known antigen. Qualities for individual bases were not recorded, and no much larger clone is one base off.

The paper as a whole reports these results and caveats: Among expanded thyroid clonotypes with frequency above 0.001, most also showed up in blood, which suggests that blood repertoires may reflect the thyroid immune response. Ophthalmopathy was separated from stable hyperthyroidism by the 13-signature model with about 88% sensitivity and roughly 82% specificity in cross-validation and with 80%/75% in the test set. In validation, the model predicted ophthalmopathy progression with 55% to 71% sensitivity and about 73% specificity; about a dozen predicted patients were CT-confirmed with GO in a median of approximately 6.2 months. Sample size was not statistically predetermined, and group allocation was not concealed from the investigators.

Hyperthyroidism was defined as stable when no progression to ophthalmopathy occurred within 18 months of follow-up. Patients with hyperthyroidism were aged 18 to 65 years, had been newly diagnosed, and had a disease duration of less than 2 months. Patients with other autoimmune diseases, uncontrolled infections, pregnancy or lactation were excluded. Diagnosis relied on clinical symptoms, serum thyroxine, TRAb, thyroid ultrasound and orbital computed tomography. Ficoll-Paque density gradient centrifugation was used to isolate PBMCs from under 11 ml of fresh peripheral blood. Total RNA was extracted using Trizol reagent, and RNA quality was checked on an Agilent 2100 Bioanalyzer. The source is an adult woman with stable Graves' hyperthyroidism. The material sequenced was peripheral blood.

In nucleotides, the sequence is TGCAGCGGAGGCGGACAGGCAACCTATGGCTACACCTTC. Translated, it reads CSGGGQATYGYTF. This sequence uses TRBV29-1 and TRBJ1-2, with 7 bases matching TRBD1. Germline trimming amounts to 7 bases on V and 4 bases on J, with 9 as the count of junction bases outside the gene matches. The CDR1 and CDR2 encoded by the germline V gene are SQVTM and ANQGSEA. The CDR3 runs 13 amino acids, cysteine and phenylalanine included. Only the CDR3 DNA is retained, 39 bases long and in frame from the first base.